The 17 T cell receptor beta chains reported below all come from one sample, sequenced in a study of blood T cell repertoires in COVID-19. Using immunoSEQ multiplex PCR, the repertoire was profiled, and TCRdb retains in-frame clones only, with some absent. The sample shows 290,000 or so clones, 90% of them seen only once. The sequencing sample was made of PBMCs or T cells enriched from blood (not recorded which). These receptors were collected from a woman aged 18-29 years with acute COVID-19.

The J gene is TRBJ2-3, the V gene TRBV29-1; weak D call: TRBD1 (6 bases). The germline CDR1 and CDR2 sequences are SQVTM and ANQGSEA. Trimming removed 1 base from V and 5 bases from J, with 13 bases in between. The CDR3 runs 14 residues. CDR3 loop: CSVEAGAEGDTQYF. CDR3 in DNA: TGCAGCGTTGAAGCAGGGGCCGAGGGAGATACGCAGTATTTT.

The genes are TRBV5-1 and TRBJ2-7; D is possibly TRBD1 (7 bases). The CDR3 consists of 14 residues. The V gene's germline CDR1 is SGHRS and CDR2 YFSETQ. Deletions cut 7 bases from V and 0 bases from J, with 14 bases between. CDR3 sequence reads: CASQGGGLSYEQYF. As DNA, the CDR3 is TGCGCCAGCCAGGGGGGAGGCCTCTCCTACGAGCAGTACTTC.

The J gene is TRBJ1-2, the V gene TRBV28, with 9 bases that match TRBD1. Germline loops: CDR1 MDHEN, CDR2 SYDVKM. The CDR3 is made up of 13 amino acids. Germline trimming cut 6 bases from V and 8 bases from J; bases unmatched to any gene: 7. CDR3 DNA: TGTGCCAGCAGCGAACAGGGGGCCGGGGGCTACACCTTC. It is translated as CASSEQGAGGYTF.

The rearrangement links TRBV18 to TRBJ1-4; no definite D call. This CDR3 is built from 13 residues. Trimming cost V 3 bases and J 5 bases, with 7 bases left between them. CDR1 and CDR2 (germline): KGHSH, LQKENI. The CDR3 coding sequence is TGTGCCAGCTCACCGGGCCTCAATGAAAAACTGTTTTTT. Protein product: CASSPGLNEKLFF.

This CDR3 reads CASEAANYGYTF. The DNA for the CDR3 is TGTGCCAGCGAGGCAGCTAACTATGGCTACACCTTC. The chain carries TRBV2 and TRBJ1-2; D unclear. CDR3 size: 12 residues. Trimming left V 8 bases short and J 0 bases short, with 7 bases between. Germline V gene data show CDR1 as SNHLY and CDR2 as FYNNEI.

The CDR3 is CASAIGGQPQHF. As DNA, the CDR3 is TGTGCCAGCGCAATCGGAGGACAGCCCCAGCATTTT. The chain has TRBV7-6 and TRBJ1-5; D is unresolved. The CDR3 is made up of 12 amino acids. Germline CDR1 reads SGHVS; CDR2 reads FNYEAQ. V was cut by 8 bases and J by 7 bases, with 12 bases left in between.

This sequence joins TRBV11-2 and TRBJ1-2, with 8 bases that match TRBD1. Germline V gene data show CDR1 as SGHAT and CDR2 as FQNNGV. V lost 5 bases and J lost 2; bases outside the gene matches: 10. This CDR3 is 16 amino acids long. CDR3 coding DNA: TGTGCCAGCAGCACCGACAGGGGCAAGGGAAACTATGGCTACACCTTC. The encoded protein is CASSTDRGKGNYGYTF.

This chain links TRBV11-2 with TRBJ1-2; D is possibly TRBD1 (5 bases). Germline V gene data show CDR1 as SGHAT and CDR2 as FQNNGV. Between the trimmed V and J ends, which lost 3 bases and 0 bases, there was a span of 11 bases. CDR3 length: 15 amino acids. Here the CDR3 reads CASSFIRGTNYGYTF. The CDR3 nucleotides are TGTGCCAGCAGCTTTATAAGGGGCACTAACTATGGCTACACCTTC.

The CDR3 DNA reads TGTGCCAGCAGCCAAGAATTTAGGAGGGAGACTACCCACGAGCAGTACTTC. Translated: CASSQEFRRETTHEQYF. The chain employs TRBV3-1 (or the pseudogene TRBV3-2) and TRBJ2-7, with TRBD2 as a possible D gene (6 bases). The CDR3 length is 17 residues. The germline CDR1 and CDR2 sequences are LGHDT and YNNKEL (reference sequence). V dropped 0 bases and J dropped 5 bases, with 20 bases sitting between them.

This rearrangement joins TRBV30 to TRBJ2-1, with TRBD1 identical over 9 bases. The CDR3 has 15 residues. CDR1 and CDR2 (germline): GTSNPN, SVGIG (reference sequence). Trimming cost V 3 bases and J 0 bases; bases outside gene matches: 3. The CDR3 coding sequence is TGTGCCTGGAGGGACAGGGGAGGCTCCTACAATGAGCAGTTCTTC. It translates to CAWRDRGGSYNEQFF.

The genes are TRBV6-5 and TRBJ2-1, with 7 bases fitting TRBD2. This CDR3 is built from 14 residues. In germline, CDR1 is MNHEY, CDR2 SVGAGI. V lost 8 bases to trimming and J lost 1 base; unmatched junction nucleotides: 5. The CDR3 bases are TGTGCCAGCGGATCTAGCGGATCCTACAATGAGCAGTTCTTC. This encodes CASGSSGSYNEQFF.

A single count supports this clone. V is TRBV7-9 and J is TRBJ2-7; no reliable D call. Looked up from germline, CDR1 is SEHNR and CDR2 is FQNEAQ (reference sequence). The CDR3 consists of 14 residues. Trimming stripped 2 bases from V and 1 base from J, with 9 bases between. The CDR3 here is CASSLSSGSYEQYF. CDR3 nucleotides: TGTGCCAGCAGCTTAAGTTCGGGTTCCTACGAGCAGTACTTC.

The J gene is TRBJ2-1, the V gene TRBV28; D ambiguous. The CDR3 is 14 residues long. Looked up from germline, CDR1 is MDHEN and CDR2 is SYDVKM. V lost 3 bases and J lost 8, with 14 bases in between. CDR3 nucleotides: TGTGCCAGCAGTTTCGGCAGGTATTACGATGAGCAGTTCTTC. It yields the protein CASSFGRYYDEQFF.

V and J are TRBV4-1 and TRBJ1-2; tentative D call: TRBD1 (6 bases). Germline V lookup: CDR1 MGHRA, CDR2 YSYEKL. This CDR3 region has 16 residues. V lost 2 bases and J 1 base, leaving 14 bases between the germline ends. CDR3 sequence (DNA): TGCGCCAGCAGCCAAAGGACCGACAGGATTAACTATGGCTACACCTTC. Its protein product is CASSQRTDRINYGYTF.

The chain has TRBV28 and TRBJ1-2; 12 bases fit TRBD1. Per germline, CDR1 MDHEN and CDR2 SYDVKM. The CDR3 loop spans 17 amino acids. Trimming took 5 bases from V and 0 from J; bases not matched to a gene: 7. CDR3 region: CASSRPGQGATNYGYTF. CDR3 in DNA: TGTGCCAGCAGTCGCCCGGGACAGGGGGCAACTAACTATGGCTACACCTTC.

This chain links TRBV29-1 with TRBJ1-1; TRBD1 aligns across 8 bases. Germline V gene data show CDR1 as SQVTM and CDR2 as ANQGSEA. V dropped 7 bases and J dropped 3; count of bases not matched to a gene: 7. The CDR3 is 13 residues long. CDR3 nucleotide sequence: TGCAGCGACGGGACAGGTTTTCACACTGAAGCTTTCTTT. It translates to CSDGTGFHTEAFF.

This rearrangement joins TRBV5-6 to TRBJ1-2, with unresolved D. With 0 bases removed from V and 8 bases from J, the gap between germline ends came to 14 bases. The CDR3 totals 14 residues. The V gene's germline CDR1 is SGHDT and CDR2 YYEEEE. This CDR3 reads CASSLEVRGSGYTF. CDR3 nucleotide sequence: TGTGCCAGCAGCTTGGAGGTCCGGGGTTCGGGCTACACCTTC.